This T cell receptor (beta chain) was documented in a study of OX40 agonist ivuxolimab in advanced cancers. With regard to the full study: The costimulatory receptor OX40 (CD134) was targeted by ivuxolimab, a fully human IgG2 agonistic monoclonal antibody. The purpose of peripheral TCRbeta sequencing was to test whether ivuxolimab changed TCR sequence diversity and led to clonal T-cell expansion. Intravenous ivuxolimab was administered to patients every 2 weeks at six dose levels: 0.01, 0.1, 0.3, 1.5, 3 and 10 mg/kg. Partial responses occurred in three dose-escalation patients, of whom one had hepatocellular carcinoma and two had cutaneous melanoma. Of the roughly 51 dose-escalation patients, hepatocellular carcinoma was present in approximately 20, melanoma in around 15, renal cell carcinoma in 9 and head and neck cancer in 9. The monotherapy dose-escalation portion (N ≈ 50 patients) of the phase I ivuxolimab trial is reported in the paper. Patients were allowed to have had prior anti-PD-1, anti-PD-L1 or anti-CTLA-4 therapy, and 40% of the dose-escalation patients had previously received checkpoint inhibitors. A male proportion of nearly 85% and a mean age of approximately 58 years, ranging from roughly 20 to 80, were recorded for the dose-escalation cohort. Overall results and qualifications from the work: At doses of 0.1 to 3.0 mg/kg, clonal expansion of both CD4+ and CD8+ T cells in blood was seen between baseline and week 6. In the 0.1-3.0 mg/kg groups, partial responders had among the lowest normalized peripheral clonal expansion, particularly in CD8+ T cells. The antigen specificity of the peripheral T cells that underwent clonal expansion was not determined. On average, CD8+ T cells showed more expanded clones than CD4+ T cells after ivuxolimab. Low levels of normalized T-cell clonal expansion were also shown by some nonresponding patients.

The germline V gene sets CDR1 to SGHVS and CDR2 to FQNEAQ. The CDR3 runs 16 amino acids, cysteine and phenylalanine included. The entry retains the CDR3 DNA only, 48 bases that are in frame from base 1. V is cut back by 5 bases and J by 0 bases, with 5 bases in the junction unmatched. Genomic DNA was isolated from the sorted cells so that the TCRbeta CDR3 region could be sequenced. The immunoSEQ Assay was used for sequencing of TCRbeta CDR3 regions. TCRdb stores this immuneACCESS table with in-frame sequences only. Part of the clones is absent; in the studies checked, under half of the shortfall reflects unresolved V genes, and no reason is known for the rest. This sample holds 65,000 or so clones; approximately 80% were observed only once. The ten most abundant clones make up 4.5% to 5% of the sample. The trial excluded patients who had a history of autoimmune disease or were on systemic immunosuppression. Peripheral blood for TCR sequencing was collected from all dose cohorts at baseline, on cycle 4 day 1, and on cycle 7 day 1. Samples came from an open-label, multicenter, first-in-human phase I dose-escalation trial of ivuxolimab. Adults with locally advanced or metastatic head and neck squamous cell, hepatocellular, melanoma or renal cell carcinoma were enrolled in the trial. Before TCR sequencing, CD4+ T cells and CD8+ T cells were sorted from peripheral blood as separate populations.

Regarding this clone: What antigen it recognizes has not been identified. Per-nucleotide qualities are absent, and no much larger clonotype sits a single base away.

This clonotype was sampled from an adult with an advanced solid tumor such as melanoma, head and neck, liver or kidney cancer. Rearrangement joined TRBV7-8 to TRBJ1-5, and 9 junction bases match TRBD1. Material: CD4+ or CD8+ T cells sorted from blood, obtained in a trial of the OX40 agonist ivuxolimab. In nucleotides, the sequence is TGTGCCAGCAGCCCGCGACAGGGGGGTAGCAATCAGCCCCAGCATTTT. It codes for CASSPRQGGSNQPQHF.